The T cell receptor beta chain described here comes from a study of blood T cells in healthy people across ages. The use of a sample-barcoded 5' primer and a J-beta primer mix characterized a second PCR of roughly 7 to 12 cycles. TCRdb itself ran the 5' RACE reads through MiXCR, one entry per CDR3 protein. The sample includes approximately 2,000,000 distinct CDR3 sequences, around 42% of them seen just once. This clonotype was counted only a few times. CDR3 length: 15 residues. Looked up from germline, CDR1 is SGHRS and CDR2 is YFSETQ. Trimming removed 7 bases from V and 0 bases from J, with 11 bases in between.

The chain recombines TRBV5-1 with TRBJ1-6, with unresolved D. The specimen was blood. The sequence came from a human donor in good health. In nucleotides, the CDR3 is TGCGCCAGCCTCGTGTCAAGCTCCTATAATTCACCCCTCCACTTT. Translation: CASLVSSSYNSPLHF.